This T cell receptor beta chain was identified during a study of shared clonotypes between healthy human individuals. The deep-level immunoSEQ assay was used. Per the original methods: ImmunoSEQ sequences covered only the junction and lacked quality scores; filtering therefore differed. The assay was immunoSEQ multiplex PCR, and TCRdb's table has in-frame clones only and misses some. V, J and clone size were drawn from that table, and D and trimming were deduced from the DNA. The sample holds roughly 2 million clones; approximately 94% are singletons and the top ten take around 0.13%. Material: naive CD4+ T cells sorted from blood. Subset indicated: CD45RA+ positively selected. This TCR was sampled from a young man in good health.

Written as DNA, the CDR3 is TGTGCCAGCACCAGAACAGGGGGCGCCTTCAATCAGCCCCAGCATTTT. Translation: CASTRTGGAFNQPQHF. The chain joins TRBV28 to TRBJ1-5; 9 bases are shared with TRBD1. The junction had 10 bases not matched to a gene; V was cut back by 7 bases and J by 3 bases. The CDR3 spans 16 residues. Germline V lookup: CDR1 MDHEN, CDR2 SYDVKM.